This T cell receptor (beta chain) was identified in a study of blood T cells in healthy people across ages. Study at large: Per every two T cells, about one barcoded beta molecule was captured by template switching.

V was shortened by 0 bases and J by 4 bases, with 10 bases between the two germline ends. The V gene's germline CDR1 is SEHNR and CDR2 FQNEAQ (reference sequence). CDR3 size: 16 residues. Then a second PCR, running roughly 6 to 11 cycles, was carried out with a sample-barcoded 5' primer and a J-beta primer mix. TCRdb re-analysed the 5' RACE reads in MiXCR, keeping a single row per CDR3 protein. The sample lists 1,300,000 or so distinct CDR3 sequences, approximately 63% occurring once. About this clonotype itself: Its cognate antigen is unknown.

General study results and limits: Higher diversity and more naive CD4+ cells were features of long-lived donors, compared to aged donors. Unsorted PBMCs blocked a conclusive comparison of naive and antigen-experienced cells.

This clonotype was obtained from a man between 18 and 35 years old in good health. This chain joins TRBV7-9 and TRBJ2-6; D gene unclear. Sequenced sample: blood. CDR3: CASSLATLRGANVLTF. As DNA, the CDR3 is TGTGCCAGCAGCTTAGCGACACTGAGAGGGGCCAACGTCCTGACTTTC.